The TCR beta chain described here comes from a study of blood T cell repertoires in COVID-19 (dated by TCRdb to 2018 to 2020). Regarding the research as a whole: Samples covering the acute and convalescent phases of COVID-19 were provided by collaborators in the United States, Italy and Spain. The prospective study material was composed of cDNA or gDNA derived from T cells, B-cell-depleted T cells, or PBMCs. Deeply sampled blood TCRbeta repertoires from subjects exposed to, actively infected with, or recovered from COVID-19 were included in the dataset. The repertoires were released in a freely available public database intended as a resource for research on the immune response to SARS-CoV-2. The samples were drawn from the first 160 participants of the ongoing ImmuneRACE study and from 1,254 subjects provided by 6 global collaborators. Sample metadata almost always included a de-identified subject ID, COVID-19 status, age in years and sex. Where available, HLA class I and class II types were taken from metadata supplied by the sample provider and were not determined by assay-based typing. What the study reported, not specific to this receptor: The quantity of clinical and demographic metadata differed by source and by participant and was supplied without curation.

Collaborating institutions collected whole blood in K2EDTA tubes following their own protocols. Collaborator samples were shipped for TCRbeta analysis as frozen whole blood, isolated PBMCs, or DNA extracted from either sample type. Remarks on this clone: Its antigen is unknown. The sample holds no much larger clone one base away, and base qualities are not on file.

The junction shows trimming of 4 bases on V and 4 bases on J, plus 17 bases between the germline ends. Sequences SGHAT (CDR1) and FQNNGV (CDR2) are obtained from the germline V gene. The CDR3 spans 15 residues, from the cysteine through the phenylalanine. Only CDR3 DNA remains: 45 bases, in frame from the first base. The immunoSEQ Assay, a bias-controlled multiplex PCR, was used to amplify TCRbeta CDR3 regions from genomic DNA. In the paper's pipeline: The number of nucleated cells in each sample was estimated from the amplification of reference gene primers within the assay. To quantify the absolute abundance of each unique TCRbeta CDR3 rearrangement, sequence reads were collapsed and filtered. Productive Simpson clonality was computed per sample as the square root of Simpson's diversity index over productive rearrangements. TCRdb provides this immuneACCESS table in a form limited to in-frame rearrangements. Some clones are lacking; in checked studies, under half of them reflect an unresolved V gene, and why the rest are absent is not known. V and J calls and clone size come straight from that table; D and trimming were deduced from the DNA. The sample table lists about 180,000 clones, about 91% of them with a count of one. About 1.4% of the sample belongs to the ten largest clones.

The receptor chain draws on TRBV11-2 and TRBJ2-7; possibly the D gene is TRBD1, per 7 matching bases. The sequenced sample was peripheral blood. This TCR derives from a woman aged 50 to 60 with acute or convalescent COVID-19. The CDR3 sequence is CASSSAGGGGYEQYF. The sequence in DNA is TGTGCCAGCAGCTCCGCAGGGGGAGGAGGGTACGAGCAGTACTTC.